This T cell receptor (beta chain) was recorded in a study of neurological immune-mediated disorders. Each CDR3 protein gets one entry after TCRdb re-called the 5' RACE reads with MiXCR. The sample lists roughly 45,000 distinct CDR3 sequences, around 3.3% occurring once. Ten or more counts support this clonotype. This CDR3 is 15 amino acids long. Between the trimmed V and J ends, which lost 4 bases and 3 bases, there was a span of 16 bases. The germline CDR1 and CDR2 sequences are SGHRS and YFSETQ. The material sequenced was PBMCs. The gene calls are TRBV5-1 and TRBJ1-1; the D gene is possibly TRBD1 (6 bases). The receptor was derived from a woman aged 45-65 years with multiple sclerosis. CDR3 protein: CASSPEQGGYTEAFF. CDR3 DNA: TGCGCCAGCAGCCCCGAACAGGGAGGGTACACTGAAGCTTTCTTT.